These 4 T cell receptor beta chains were all obtained from the same sample, sequenced in a study of shared clonotypes between healthy human individuals. TCRdb keeps only in-frame clones here, not all; method: immunoSEQ multiplex PCR. Among 2 million to 2.5 million clones, 85% to 95% were seen once, and the ten largest hold around 1.1%. The naive CD8 fraction comprised CD45RO-negative cells positively selected for CCR7 and excluded terminally differentiated effector memory CD45RA+ cells. The specimen was naive CD8+ T cells sorted from blood. The receptors were gathered from a man younger than 35 in good health.

This clone was detected only once. This specimen includes other DNA sequences encoding the same CDR3. The V call is TRBV5-1, the J call TRBJ2-3, with unresolved D. With 0 bases removed from V and 6 bases from J, the gap between germline ends came to 2 bases. The CDR3 covers 11 residues. CDR1 and CDR2 (germline): SGHRS, YFSETQ. The CDR3 nucleotides read TGCGCCAGCAGCTTGGCCGATACGCAGTATTTT. Its protein product is CASSLADTQYF. The complete variable domain, with remaining parts taken from reference TRBV5-1 and TRBJ2-3, reads KAGVTQTPRYLIKTRGQQVTLSCSPISGHRSVSWYQQTPGQGLQFLFEYFSETQRNKGNFPGRFSGRQFSNSRSEMNVSTLELGDSALYLCASSLADTQYFGPGTRLTVL.

This chain connects TRBV19 to TRBJ2-2, with D unresolved. The CDR3 loop spans 10 amino acids. V dropped 10 bases and J dropped 6 bases, with 6 bases sitting between them. Germline V lookup: CDR1 LNHDA, CDR2 SQIVND (reference sequence). The CDR3 reads CATRAGELFF. The DNA of the CDR3 is TGTGCCACCCGGGCCGGGGAGCTGTTTTTT.

This chain uses TRBV5-1 with TRBJ2-3; D ambiguous. Trimming removed 0 bases from V and 6 bases from J, with 14 bases in between. This CDR3 is 15 amino acids long. Germline values: CDR1 SGHRS, CDR2 YFSETQ. CDR3 region: CASSLVAQLTDTQYF. The CDR3 DNA follows: TGCGCCAGCAGCTTGGTCGCCCAGTTGACCGATACGCAGTATTTT. The variable domain in full, with the rest retrieved from reference TRBV5-1 and TRBJ2-3, is KAGVTQTPRYLIKTRGQQVTLSCSPISGHRSVSWYQQTPGQGLQFLFEYFSETQRNKGNFPGRFSGRQFSNSRSEMNVSTLELGDSALYLCASSLVAQLTDTQYFGPGTRLTVL.

The chain has TRBV30 and TRBJ2-7, with 10 bases matching TRBD2. The germline V gene has CDR1 GTSNPN and CDR2 SVGIG (reference sequence). The CDR3 spans 16 residues. Germline trimming cut 4 bases from V and 8 bases from J; bases unmatched to any gene: 17. The CDR3 region has the DNA TGTGCCTGGAATATCAACCTTAGCGGGGGGAAACACAAGCAGTACTTC. Residues: CAWNINLSGGKHKQYF. The full variable domain, completed using reference TRBV30 and TRBJ2-7, is SQTIHQWPATLVQPVGSPLSLECTVEGTSNPNLYWYRQAAGRGLQLLFYSVGIGQISSEVPQNLSASRPQDRQFILSSKKLLLSDSGFYLCAWNINLSGGKHKQYFGPGTRLTVT.